One and the same sample provided the 24 T cell receptor beta chains below, sequenced in a study of T-cell memory formation after mild COVID-19. MiXCR, run by TCRdb on the 5' RACE reads, gives a single entry per CDR3 protein. Counted here are about 160,000 distinct CDR3 sequences, around a third occurring once; the ten biggest clones make up 9.5% to 15%. Material: PBMCs or a T cell subset sorted from them (not recorded which). The receptors derive from an adult woman who had mild COVID-19 (a few samples of this study predate the infection). Cell type and time point are not known.

The gene calls are TRBV7-3 and TRBJ2-2, with 8 nucleotides matching TRBD1. This CDR3 has 16 amino acids. Germline lookup yields CDR1 SGHTA and CDR2 FQGTGA. Germline trimming cut 5 bases from V and 5 bases from J; bases unmatched to any gene: 10. The chain's CDR3 is CASSTRTGMETGELFF. CDR3 bases: TGTGCCAGCAGCACCCGGACAGGGATGGAAACCGGGGAGCTGTTTTTT.

CDR3 residues: CASSDGHGNTIYF. CDR3 DNA sequence: TGTGCCAGCAGCGACGGACACGGAAACACCATATATTTT. The chain joins TRBV12-3 or TRBV12-4 to TRBJ1-3; D may be TRBD1 (5 bases). The CDR3 contains 13 residues. Between the trimmed V and J ends, which lost 6 bases and 4 bases, there was a span of 10 bases.

This clonotype has just a few counts. The V and J genes are TRBV7-2 and TRBJ2-7; TRBD2 is a possible D gene (5 bases). Germline V CDR1 and CDR2: SGHTA, FQGNSA. The CDR3 extends over 14 amino acids. The ends were cut back, 1 base at V and 3 bases at J, with 10 bases in the middle. The CDR3 nucleotides are TGTGCCAGCAGCTTAGTACTAGGCGACTACGAGCAGTACTTC. Its protein is CASSLVLGDYEQYF.

This chain connects TRBV27 to TRBJ2-3; D is ambiguous. Germline V gene data show CDR1 as MNHEY and CDR2 as SMNVEV (reference sequence). Trimming pared 6 bases from V and 6 bases from J, leaving 22 bases between. CDR3 length: 16 residues. CDR3 loop: CASSPSLAVPEDTQYF. The CDR3 nucleotides read TGTGCCAGCAGCCCATCGCTGGCAGTCCCGGAGGATACGCAGTATTTT.

This clonotype was seen a handful of times. The CDR3 reads CSAHPLGGVSAEAFF. CDR3 nucleotide sequence: TGCAGCGCTCACCCCTTAGGGGGGGTAAGCGCTGAAGCTTTCTTT. The chain combines TRBV29-1 with TRBJ1-1; the D gene is possibly TRBD1 (6 bases). Germline CDR1 is SQVTM and CDR2 is ANQGSEA. Trimming removed 7 bases at V and 6 bases at J, with 24 bases between. The CDR3 is 15 amino acids.

V usage is TRBV7-2 and J usage is TRBJ2-3; TRBD2 matches at 12 bases. Trimming took 1 base from V and 1 from J; bases not matched to a gene: 3. Germline V CDR1 and CDR2: SGHTA, FQGNSA. This CDR3 has 17 residues. The CDR3 sequence is CASSLVASGGGTDTQYF. In nucleotides, the CDR3 is TGTGCCAGCAGCTTAGTAGCTAGCGGGGGGGGCACAGATACGCAGTATTTT. Based on the CDR3 plus reference TRBV7-2 and TRBJ2-3, the full variable domain is GAGVSQSPSNKVTEKGKDVELRCDPISGHTALYWYRQSLGQGLEFLIYFQGNSAPDKSGLPSDRFSAERTGGSVSTLTIQRTQQEDSAVYLCASSLVASGGGTDTQYFGPGTRLTVL.

The V and J genes are TRBV2 and TRBJ2-7; the D gene is possibly TRBD1 (5 bases). Trimming cost V 4 bases and J 4 bases, with 11 bases left between them. CDR1 and CDR2 from the germline V gene are SNHLY and FYNNEI. This CDR3 region has 13 residues. The CDR3 loop is CASSGAGIYEQYF. CDR3 in DNA: TGTGCCAGCAGTGGGGCAGGGATTTACGAGCAGTACTTC.

In its sample, this clonotype was seen a few times. The chain combines TRBV6-2 or TRBV6-3 with TRBJ2-1; 11 positions match TRBD2. Losses at the gene ends were 6 bases for V and 9 bases for J; bases not matched to a gene: 16. Germline V gives CDR1 MNHEY, CDR2 SVGEGT. CDR3 length equals 17 residues. The CDR3 DNA sequence: TGTGCCAGCAGCCCCCTGGGACTAGCGGAGGTTTTTTCTGAGCAGTTCTTC. Encoded protein: CASSPLGLAEVFSEQFF.

The chain links TRBV20-1 to TRBJ1-3; no clear D gene. Trimming shortened V by 0 bases and J by 2 bases, and 8 bases separated the two germline ends. This CDR3 spans 14 amino acids. Germline lookup yields CDR1 DFQATT and CDR2 SNEGSKA (reference sequence). CDR3 residues: CSARDWAAGNTIYF. The CDR3 coding sequence is TGCAGTGCTAGAGATTGGGCGGCTGGAAACACCATATATTTT.

This clonotype was counted a few times. The V and J genes are TRBV5-1 and TRBJ2-1; TRBD1 agrees at 10 bases. CDR3 size: 15 residues. Germline values: CDR1 SGHRS, CDR2 YFSETQ. The V gene end was trimmed by 0 bases and the J gene end by 7 bases; junction bases not matched to a gene: 4. CDR3 DNA: TGCGCCAGCAGCTTGGGACAGGGGGCTTTGAATGAGCAGTTCTTC. Translation: CASSLGQGALNEQFF.

This clonotype occurred a few times. The chain combines TRBV5-1 with TRBJ1-1; a possible D gene is TRBD1 (5 bases). Trimming removed 2 bases from V and 6 bases from J, with 8 bases in between. The germline V gene encodes CDR1 SGHRS and CDR2 YFSETQ. The CDR3 consists of 12 residues. The CDR3 region has the DNA TGCGCCAGCAGCTTTACAGGTCCTGAAGCTTTCTTT. Translation gives CASSFTGPEAFF.

This clonotype was counted between two and nine times. As DNA, the CDR3 is TGTGCCAGCAGCCGTACAGGGGGTAATGAAAAACTGTTTTTT. Translating gives CASSRTGGNEKLFF. The chain joins TRBV7-9 to TRBJ1-4; 8 nucleotides match TRBD1. The CDR3 is 14 residues long. Germline CDR1 SEHNR, CDR2 FQNEAQ (reference sequence). V lost 5 bases to trimming and J lost 4 bases; unmatched junction nucleotides: 3.

V gene TRBV6-5 combines with J gene TRBJ2-3; possibly TRBD1 for D (6 bases). The V end was cut by 0 bases, the J end by 1 base, with 8 bases between. The CDR3 contains 15 residues. CDR1 and CDR2 from the germline V gene are MNHEY and SVGAGI. The CDR3 here is CASSYSRQGTDTQYF. The CDR3 region has the DNA TGTGCCAGCAGTTACTCCCGACAGGGCACAGATACGCAGTATTTT.

The V gene is TRBV5-1, the J gene TRBJ1-4, with D perhaps TRBD1 (5 bases). Trimming removed 0 bases from V and 8 bases from J, with 11 bases in between. CDR1 SGHRS and CDR2 YFSETQ come from the germline V gene. The CDR3 sequence is 14 residues long. Written as DNA, the CDR3 is TGCGCCAGCAGCTTGGCAGGGTTTTCGGAAAAACTGTTTTTT. It translates to CASSLAGFSEKLFF.

DNA of the CDR3: TGTGCCAGCAGGTCAACAGGGGCTGAGACCCAAGAGACCCAGTACTTC. This sequence encodes CASRSTGAETQETQYF. This chain joins TRBV12-3 or TRBV12-4 and TRBJ2-5; TRBD1 matches at 7 bases. This CDR3 contains 16 residues. The trim removed 6 bases at V and 1 base at J, leaving 11 bases unmatched.

V and J are TRBV9 and TRBJ2-2, with D tentatively TRBD1 (5 bases). V was clipped by 0 bases and J by 1 base, with 7 bases between them. Germline assignment: CDR1 SGDLS and CDR2 YYNGEE. This CDR3 is built from 15 residues. CDR3 in amino acids: CASSVAGLNTGELFF. In DNA, the CDR3 is TGTGCCAGCAGCGTAGCAGGGCTGAACACCGGGGAGCTGTTTTTT.

This clonotype was seen a few times. In DNA, the CDR3 is TGTGCCAGCAGTTCCCTCTCGGCAGGATCTATGAATCAGCCCCAGCATTTT. Encoded protein: CASSSLSAGSMNQPQHF. The chain is built from TRBV27 and TRBJ1-5; D gene uncertain. V was clipped by 4 bases and J by 4 bases, with 20 bases between them. In germline, CDR1 is MNHEY, CDR2 SMNVEV (reference sequence). The CDR3 is 17 residues long.

The V call is TRBV18, the J call TRBJ2-5, with D hard to call. The germline V gene has CDR1 KGHSH and CDR2 LQKENI. This CDR3 spans 13 amino acids. Deletions cut 0 bases from V and 2 bases from J, with 4 bases between. The CDR3 here is CASSPPGQETQYF. As DNA, the CDR3 is TGTGCCAGCTCACCACCGGGGCAAGAGACCCAGTACTTC.

CDR3 DNA: TGTGCCAGCAGCTCCATACAAGGAAACGCGAACACCGGGGAGCTGTTTTTT. Residues: CASSSIQGNANTGELFF. The V gene is TRBV7-8, the J gene TRBJ2-2; unclear D gene. V was trimmed by 4 bases and J by 0 bases, leaving 15 bases between them. From germline, CDR1 is SGHVS and CDR2 FQNEAQ. The CDR3 length is 17 residues.

This clonotype has only a few counts. The genes are TRBV20-1 and TRBJ2-7, with TRBD2 matching over 9 bases. The CDR3 totals 14 residues. J gave up 0 bases and V 0 bases, and 0 bases lay outside the gene matches. Germline-derived CDR1 and CDR2 are DFQATT and SNEGSKA (reference sequence). CDR3 DNA sequence: TGCAGTGCTAGAGATAGCGGGAGCTCCTACGAGCAGTACTTC. Translating it yields CSARDSGSSYEQYF.

The sample holds one count of this clonotype. The chain employs TRBV9 and TRBJ2-7; 8 bases are shared with TRBD2. Germline CDR1 reads SGDLS; CDR2 reads YYNGEE. Trimming at V came to 0 bases and at J to 7 bases, leaving 9 bases not matched to a gene. This CDR3 has 15 residues. The CDR3 region is CASSVDPAGVGEQYF. The CDR3 DNA is TGTGCCAGCAGCGTAGATCCAGCGGGAGTCGGAGAGCAGTACTTC.

V usage is TRBV28 and J usage is TRBJ2-7; D unclear. The length of the CDR3 is 14 residues. Germline V gene data show CDR1 as MDHEN and CDR2 as SYDVKM. The V gene lost 7 bases and the J gene lost 3 bases, with 16 bases spanning the gap. As DNA, the CDR3 is TGTGCCAGCACCCCCCCCGGAGTAGTCTACGAGCAGTACTTC. It is translated as CASTPPGVVYEQYF.

This clonotype occurred a few times. The chain is built from TRBV12-3 or TRBV12-4 and TRBJ1-1; D not certain. Between the trimmed V and J ends, which lost 7 bases and 5 bases, there was a span of 17 bases. The CDR3 is 14 amino acids. CDR3 sequence (DNA): TGTGCCAGCACCCAAGGGTTAGGGCGGACTGAAGCTTTCTTT. This sequence encodes CASTQGLGRTEAFF.

The CDR3 reads CASSSQQGGPYEQYF. As DNA, the CDR3 is TGTGCCAGCAGCTCGCAACAGGGGGGACCCTACGAGCAGTACTTC. This chain connects TRBV7-2 to TRBJ2-7, with 8 bases lining up with TRBD1. V shed 4 bases and J 2 bases; nucleotides not matched to a gene: 7. The CDR3 has 15 residues. Germline lookup yields CDR1 SGHTA and CDR2 FQGNSA. Variable domain in full (rest from reference TRBV7-2 and TRBJ2-7): GAGVSQSPSNKVTEKGKDVELRCDPISGHTALYWYRQSLGQGLEFLIYFQGNSAPDKSGLPSDRFSAERTGGSVSTLTIQRTQQEDSAVYLCASSSQQGGPYEQYFGPGTRLTVT.